This TCR beta chain is drawn from a study of tissue T cells after allogeneic stem cell transplantation. The CDR3 covers 14 residues. The germline CDR1 and CDR2 sequences are LNHDA and SQIVND (reference sequence). Trimming took 2 bases from V and 5 from J, leaving 7 bases between them. This research-autopsy study prospectively enrolled adult allogeneic hematopoietic cell transplant recipients with steroid-refractory graft-versus-host disease. Assay: immunoSEQ multiplex PCR; the TCRdb copy retains only in-frame clones and omits some. This table holds about 2,500 clones, roughly 72% found once. The sample here was colon tissue, taken at autopsy. This clonotype was sampled from a male patient at least 60 years old with steroid-refractory graft-versus-host disease after an allogeneic stem cell transplant. Some T cells may be transferred from the graft donor. This chain joins TRBV19 and TRBJ1-6; D gene ambiguous. CDR3 loop: CASSISPNNSPLHF. The CDR3 DNA is TGTGCCAGTAGTATAAGCCCAAATAATTCACCCCTCCACTTT.